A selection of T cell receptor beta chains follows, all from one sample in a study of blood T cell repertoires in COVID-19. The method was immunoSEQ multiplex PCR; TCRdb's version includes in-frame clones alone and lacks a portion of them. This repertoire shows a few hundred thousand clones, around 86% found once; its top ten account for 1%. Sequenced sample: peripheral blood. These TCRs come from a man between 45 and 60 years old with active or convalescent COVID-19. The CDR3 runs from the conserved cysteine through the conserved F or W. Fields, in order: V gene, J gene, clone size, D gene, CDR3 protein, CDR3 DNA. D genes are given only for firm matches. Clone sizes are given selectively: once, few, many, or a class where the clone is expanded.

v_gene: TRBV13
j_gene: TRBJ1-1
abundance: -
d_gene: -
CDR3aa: CASSLGVRNTEAFF
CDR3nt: TGTGCCAGCAGCCTCGGAGTGAGGAACACTGAAGCTTTCTTT

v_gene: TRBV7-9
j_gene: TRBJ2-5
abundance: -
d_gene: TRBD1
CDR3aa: CASSGQGVRETQYF
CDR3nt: TGTGCCAGCAGCGGACAGGGGGTTAGAGAGACCCAGTACTTC

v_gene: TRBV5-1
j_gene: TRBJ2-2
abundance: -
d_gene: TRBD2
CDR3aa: CASSKGLAGGTGELFF
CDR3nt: TGCGCCAGCAGCAAGGGACTAGCGGGCGGGACCGGGGAGCTGTTTTTT

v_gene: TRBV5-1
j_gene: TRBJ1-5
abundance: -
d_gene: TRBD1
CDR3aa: CASSPGTGGSDQPQHF
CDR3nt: TGCGCCAGCAGCCCCGGGACAGGGGGATCCGATCAGCCCCAGCATTTT

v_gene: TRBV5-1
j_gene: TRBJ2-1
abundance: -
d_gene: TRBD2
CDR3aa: CASRGLADNEQFF
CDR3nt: TGCGCCAGCAGGGGACTAGCGGATAATGAGCAGTTCTTC

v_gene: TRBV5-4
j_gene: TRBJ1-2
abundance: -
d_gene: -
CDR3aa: CASSQPGQANYGYTF
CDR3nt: TGTGCCAGCAGCCAACCGGGACAAGCTAACTATGGCTACACCTTC

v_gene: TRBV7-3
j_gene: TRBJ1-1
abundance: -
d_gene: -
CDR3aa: CASSSGQFTEAFF
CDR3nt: TGTGCCAGCAGCTCAGGACAGTTCACTGAAGCTTTCTTT

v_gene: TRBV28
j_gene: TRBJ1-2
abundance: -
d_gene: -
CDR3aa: CASSRGTRGGYTF
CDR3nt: TGTGCCAGCAGTCGCGGTACTCGTGGGGGCTACACCTTC

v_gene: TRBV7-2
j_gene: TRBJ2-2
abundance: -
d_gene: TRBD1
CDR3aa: CASTVGQGDTGELFF
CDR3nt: TGTGCCAGCACAGTGGGACAGGGGGACACCGGGGAGCTGTTTTTT

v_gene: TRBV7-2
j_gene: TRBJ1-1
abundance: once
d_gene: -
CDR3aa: CASSFGRVGGGTEAFF
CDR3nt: TGTGCCAGCAGCTTTGGGAGGGTAGGGGGAGGAACTGAAGCTTTCTTT